The following is a T cell receptor beta chain sequence with its context. The data were obtained in a study of OX40 agonist ivuxolimab in advanced cancers. Study summary: Patients receiving dose escalation had hepatocellular carcinoma, melanoma, renal cell or head and neck cancer. Participants averaged roughly 60 years of age (range about 23 to 80) and were 82.7% male. One hepatocellular carcinoma and a couple of cutaneous melanoma patients partially responded.

Drawing of blood for sampling happened at baseline, at cycle 4 day 1, and at cycle 7 day 1. Germline V gene sequence: CDR1 MNHNY, CDR2 SVGAGI (reference sequence). With 5 bases clipped from V and 1 base from J, the junction kept 4 bases outside the gene matches. This CDR3 contains 15 residues. Libraries were prepared by immunoSEQ multiplex PCR; TCRdb keeps only in-frame clonotypes and omits some of them. The profile shows approximately 64,000 clones, around four fifths of them singletons. Sequenced material: CD4+ or CD8+ T cells sorted from blood, taken in a trial of the OX40 agonist ivuxolimab. This TCR was recovered from an adult with an advanced solid tumor such as melanoma, head and neck, liver or kidney cancer. The chain couples TRBV6-6 to TRBJ1-5; 8 bases are shared with TRBD1. Here the CDR3 reads CASSLTGGSNQPQHF. CDR3 bases: TGTGCCAGCAGTCTCACAGGGGGGAGCAATCAGCCCCAGCATTTT.